The following is a T cell receptor beta chain sequence with its context. Template material for amplifying TCR beta CDR3 regions consisted of RNA transcripts. The TCR CDR3 first-round RT-PCR relied on the HTBI primer set. TCRdb re-called the multiplex PCR reads with MiXCR, one entry per CDR3 protein. Of around 420,000 distinct CDR3 sequences listed, approximately 14% are singletons. Fresh peripheral blood, approximately 10 ml, yielded the PBMCs. This specimen belongs to a study of T cells in Graves' hyperthyroidism and ophthalmopathy. The source of this sequence is a young woman with Graves' hyperthyroidism. Sample: blood.

The chain's CDR3 is CASSLIGFGELFF. CDR3 in DNA: TGTGCCAGCAGTCTTATCGGGTTCGGGGAGCTGTTTTTT. V usage is TRBV7-3 and J usage is TRBJ2-2; D remains unclear. Trimming took 6 bases from V and 7 from J, leaving 12 bases between them. CDR3 length: 13 residues. Germline V gives CDR1 SGHTA, CDR2 FQGTGA. Full variable domain (missing parts from reference TRBV7-3 and TRBJ2-2): GAGVSQTPSNKVTEKGKYVELRCDPISGHTALYWYRQSLGQGPEFLIYFQGTGAADDSGLPNDRFFAVRPEGSVSTLKIQRTERGDSAVYLCASSLIGFGELFFGEGSRLTVL.